This paragraph reports one T cell receptor beta chain. It lacks a known antigen. No base quality information exists; no much larger clone differs at one position. Patients with autoimmune disease history or receiving systemic immunosuppression were excluded from the trial. In every dose cohort, peripheral blood was drawn for TCR sequencing at baseline, cycle 4 day 1, and cycle 7 day 1. Samples came from an open-label, multicenter, first-in-human phase I dose-escalation trial of ivuxolimab. Adults with locally advanced or metastatic melanoma, renal cell carcinoma, hepatocellular carcinoma or head and neck squamous cell carcinoma were enrolled in the trial. Before TCR sequencing, CD4+ T cells and CD8+ T cells were sorted from peripheral blood as separate populations. Genomic DNA was extracted from sorted cells for sequencing of the TCRbeta CDR3 region. TCRbeta CDR3 regions were sequenced using the immunoSEQ Assay. Here the immuneACCESS table is served through TCRdb, limited to in-frame sequences with V and J called. Missing clones are a known gap in these copies; in checked studies unresolved V genes cover under half, and the rest lacks a known reason. This sample lists 11,000 to 15,000 clones; just under 80% were detected once. The ten largest clonotypes hold roughly a third of the sample.

The data stem from a study of OX40 agonist ivuxolimab in advanced cancers. Describing the broader study: Ivuxolimab was an agonistic, fully human IgG2 monoclonal antibody directed against OX40 (CD134), a costimulatory receptor. Intravenous ivuxolimab was administered to patients every 2 weeks at six dose levels: 0.01, 0.1, 0.3, 1.5, 3 and 10 mg/kg. Among the roughly 50 dose-escalation patients, around 20 had hepatocellular carcinoma, about 15 melanoma, 9 renal cell carcinoma and 9 head and neck cancer. A male proportion of roughly 85% and a mean age of roughly 55 years, ranging from roughly 23 to 90, were recorded for the dose-escalation cohort. Prior anti-PD-1, anti-PD-L1 or anti-CTLA-4 therapy was permitted, and 30% to 45% of dose-escalation patients had received checkpoint inhibitors. Three dose-escalation patients achieved partial responses, one with hepatocellular carcinoma and two with cutaneous melanoma. Peripheral TCRbeta sequencing aimed to test whether ivuxolimab altered TCR sequence diversity and caused clonal T-cell expansion. The paper covers the monotherapy dose-escalation part of the phase I ivuxolimab trial, which included N of about 50 patients. Findings and caveats that apply to the study as a whole: At doses of 0.1 to 3.0 mg/kg, clonal expansion of both CD4+ and CD8+ T cells in blood was seen between baseline and week 6. Which antigens the clonally expanded peripheral T cells were specific for was not determined. Low levels of normalized T-cell clonal expansion were also shown by some nonresponding patients. After ivuxolimab, more expanded clones were found on average in CD8+ T cells than in CD4+ T cells. In the 0.1-3.0 mg/kg groups, partial responders were among the patients with the lowest normalized peripheral clonal expansion, particularly in CD8+ T cells.

The germline V gene encodes CDR1 SGDLS and CDR2 YYNGEE. Trimming at the junction amounts to 3 bases on V and 7 bases on J, and the germline ends lie 19 bases apart. The CDR3 has 16 amino acids, counting the end cysteine and phenylalanine. The read is trimmed to its CDR3 DNA, 48 bases read in frame from base 1. This clonotype was obtained from an adult with an advanced solid tumor such as melanoma, head and neck, liver or kidney cancer. The source material was CD4+ or CD8+ T cells sorted from blood, sampled in a trial of the OX40 agonist ivuxolimab. The chain joins TRBV9 to TRBJ2-2; no D gene call is confident. The CDR3 has the sequence CASSEFGHPGSGELFF. The nucleotide sequence reads as follows: TGTGCCAGCAGCGAGTTCGGGCATCCCGGCAGCGGGGAGCTGTTTTTT.